This TCR beta chain was identified during a study of identical twins. In germline, CDR1 is SEHNR, CDR2 FQNEAQ (reference sequence). Deletions cut 5 bases from V and 4 bases from J, with 14 bases between. There are 15 residues in the CDR3. TCRdb re-derived calls from the 5' RACE reads in MiXCR, one entry per CDR3 protein. This repertoire shows about 530,000 distinct CDR3 sequences, 20% to 25% found once; its top ten account for 0.4% to 0.6%. These data were also filed under a second study, of yellow fever vaccine responses in identical twins.

The sequence was obtained from a woman aged 18-35 years in good health. Sequenced: CD4+ T cells sorted from blood. This chain links TRBV7-9 with TRBJ2-2, with a weak D call TRBD1 (6 bases). The DNA of the CDR3 is TGTGCCAGCAGCGACGGGCAGGGGTTCACCGGGGAGCTGTTTTTT. The encoded protein is CASSDGQGFTGELFF.